This TCR beta chain was sequenced for a study of blood T cells in healthy people across ages. Findings and limits, study-wide: Diversity estimates from one million T cells were considered underestimates. Because sorting was not performed, PBMCs prevented conclusive naive versus antigen-experienced comparison.

V was trimmed by 1 base and J by 8 bases, leaving 14 bases between them. This CDR3 region has 14 residues. Germline lookup yields CDR1 LGHNA and CDR2 YNFKEQ. About this clonotype itself: Its antigen is unknown.

For the second PCR, which ran for about 6 to 11 cycles, a sample-barcoded 5' primer and a J-beta primer mix were used. Tagging of each cDNA molecule was performed by a template-switch adaptor with 12 random nucleotides. TCRdb used MiXCR to reprocess the 5' RACE reads, holding one entry per CDR3 protein. This sample has roughly 410,000 distinct CDR3 sequences; about half occur once, and the top ten carry over 40%. The clonotype originates from a man aged 55 to 69 in good health. The sequenced sample consisted of blood. V is TRBV4-2 and J is TRBJ1-1; D is perhaps TRBD1 (6 bases). The CDR3 DNA reads TGTGCCAGCAGCCAAGGGTTCAGTGGGACAGAAGCTTTCTTT. Its translation is CASSQGFSGTEAFF.